These 30 T cell receptor beta chains were sequenced from one sample in a study of T cells after yellow fever vaccination. TCRdb independently ran MiXCR on the 5' RACE reads; one entry per CDR3 protein. Of about 74,000 distinct CDR3 sequences in the sample, more than 5.5% were seen once. The source was CD8+ T cells sorted from PBMCs, collected 5 days after the first yellow fever vaccination. The receptors shown here come from a man aged 18-30 years who received the YFV17D yellow fever vaccine.

This clonotype has just a few counts. The chain employs TRBV7-6 and TRBJ2-5; 9 bases are a match to TRBD2. The ends lost 5 bases at V and 5 bases at J; junction bases unmatched: 9. The CDR3 is made up of 15 amino acids. Germline CDR1 is SGHVS and CDR2 is FNYEAQ. DNA for the CDR3: TGTGCCAGCAGCCCAATAGCGGGGGTGAGGGAGACCCAGTACTTC. It translates to CASSPIAGVRETQYF.

This clonotype occurred many times. J is TRBJ1-1 and V is TRBV4-1, with 7 bases that match TRBD1. Germline lookup yields CDR1 MGHRA and CDR2 YSYEKL. There are 15 residues in the CDR3. V lost 4 bases and J lost 2; bases outside the gene matches: 7. CDR3 in amino acids: CASSLQGVDNTEAFF. The CDR3 nucleotides are TGCGCCAGCAGCCTTCAGGGGGTAGACAACACTGAAGCTTTCTTT.

The chain employs TRBV6-5 and TRBJ2-7; D is unresolved. This CDR3 comprises 14 residues. V lost 2 bases and J lost 2, with 10 bases in between. Germline CDR1 reads MNHEY; CDR2 reads SVGAGI. The CDR3, as DNA: TGTGCCAGCAGTTACAGTTCTCTTGCCTACGAGCAGTACTTC. Its protein product is CASSYSSLAYEQYF.

V and J are TRBV4-2 and TRBJ2-7; 8 positions match TRBD1. V shed 3 bases and J 2 bases; nucleotides not matched to a gene: 9. Germline CDR1 and CDR2: LGHNA and YNFKEQ. The CDR3 runs to 16 residues. In DNA form, the CDR3 reads TGTGCCAGCAGCCAGGACAGGGTAAAGCTTACCTACGAGCAGTACTTC. It specifies CASSQDRVKLTYEQYF.

This clonotype has only a few counts. This chain uses TRBV12-3 or TRBV12-4 with TRBJ2-2; 8 bases fit TRBD1. This CDR3 has 15 amino acids. Trimming at V came to 3 bases and at J to 6 bases, leaving 6 bases not matched to a gene. The CDR3 bases are TGTGCCAGCAGTTTTCCAGGGGGCTTGGCCGGGGAGCTGTTTTTT. Protein sequence: CASSFPGGLAGELFF.

The chain carries TRBV9 and TRBJ2-3; 9 bases line up with TRBD2. This CDR3 has 15 amino acids. Trimming at V came to 4 bases and at J to 6 bases, leaving 9 bases not matched to a gene. Germline CDR1 reads SGDLS; CDR2 reads YYNGEE. Here the CDR3 reads CASSPSGGPRDTQYF. In DNA, the CDR3 is TGTGCCAGCAGCCCAAGCGGGGGGCCCCGGGATACGCAGTATTTT.

This clonotype has a handful of counts. The genes are TRBV7-9 and TRBJ1-4, with D perhaps matching TRBD1 (6 bases). The germline V gene encodes CDR1 SEHNR and CDR2 FQNEAQ (reference sequence). The CDR3 is 16 residues long. Between the trimmed V and J ends, which lost 4 bases and 3 bases, there was a span of 15 bases. CDR3 DNA sequence: TGTGCCAGCAGCTCATTTAACGCAGGGGCTAATGAAAAACTGTTTTTT. Its protein is CASSSFNAGANEKLFF.

This clonotype came up a few times. J is TRBJ2-2 and V is TRBV20-1; possible D gene TRBD1, 5 bases. V was cut by 3 bases and J by 1 base, with 9 bases left in between. Germline loops: CDR1 DFQATT, CDR2 SNEGSKA (reference sequence). The CDR3 length is 14 residues. DNA for the CDR3: TGCAGTGCTAGTCAGGGCCTGAACACCGGGGAGCTGTTTTTT. Translating gives CSASQGLNTGELFF.

The chain uses TRBV19 and TRBJ1-1; D uncertain. V lost 3 bases to trimming and J lost 0 bases, with 5 bases between them. The CDR3 consists of 13 residues. CDR1 and CDR2 from the germline V gene are LNHDA and SQIVND (reference sequence). In nucleotides, the CDR3 is TGTGCCAGTAGTATCGCGGTGAACACTGAAGCTTTCTTT. This codes for CASSIAVNTEAFF.

The CDR3 DNA sequence: TGTGCCAGCAGCCCAAGCGGGGGCGGGAGAGATACGCAGTATTTT. Translated: CASSPSGGGRDTQYF. The chain links TRBV7-9 to TRBJ2-3; 8 bases map to TRBD2. Germline trimming cut 5 bases from V and 5 bases from J; bases unmatched to any gene: 9. The germline V gene encodes CDR1 SEHNR and CDR2 FQNEAQ (reference sequence). The CDR3 has 15 amino acids. Supplemented by reference TRBV7-9 and TRBJ2-3, the full variable domain reads DTGVSQNPRHKITKRGQNVTFRCDPISEHNRLYWYRQTLGQGPEFLTYFQNEAQLEKSRLLSDRFSAERPKGSFSTLEIQRTEQGDSAMYLCASSPSGGGRDTQYFGPGTRLTVL.

This clonotype showed up many times. The V call is TRBV11-1, the J call TRBJ2-4; 7 nucleotides line up with TRBD1. CDR1 is SGHAT, CDR2 FQDESV, per germline (reference sequence). This CDR3 spans 13 amino acids. V lost 5 bases, J lost 7 bases, and 5 bases stayed unmatched. CDR3 amino acids: CASSPGTANIQYF. In DNA form, the CDR3 reads TGTGCCAGCAGCCCAGGGACAGCCAACATTCAGTACTTC.

The chain uses TRBV6-1 and TRBJ2-2, with TRBD2 as a possible D gene (5 bases). V dropped 6 bases and J dropped 4 bases, with 12 bases sitting between them. The V gene's germline CDR1 is MNHNS and CDR2 SASEGT. This CDR3 spans 14 amino acids. The CDR3 loop reads CASSPGLPTGELFF. CDR3 nucleotide sequence: TGTGCCAGCAGCCCTGGACTGCCCACCGGGGAGCTGTTTTTT.

This clonotype was seen ten or more times. This sequence joins TRBV15 and TRBJ2-7, with TRBD1 matching 10 bases. Trimming removed 6 bases from V and 3 bases from J; junction bases left unmatched: 5. Looked up from germline, CDR1 is LNHNV and CDR2 is YYDKDF (reference sequence). There are 14 residues in the CDR3. The CDR3 coding sequence is TGTGCCACCAGGGCCGGGACAGGGGACTACGAGCAGTACTTC. Translated, it gives CATRAGTGDYEQYF.

Only a few counts were recorded for this clonotype. The V and J genes are TRBV7-3 and TRBJ2-1, with D possibly TRBD2 on 6 matching bases. V lost 1 base, J lost 3 bases, and 10 bases lay in between. The germline V gene encodes CDR1 SGHTA and CDR2 FQGTGA. This CDR3 has 15 residues. This CDR3 is CASSLRASDYNEQFF. CDR3 sequence (DNA): TGTGCCAGCAGCTTAAGGGCTAGCGACTACAATGAGCAGTTCTTC.

This clonotype was detected ten times or more. The V gene is TRBV15, the J gene TRBJ2-7; D call uncertain. The germline V gene has CDR1 LNHNV and CDR2 YYDKDF (reference sequence). The CDR3 is made up of 16 amino acids. With 0 bases removed from V and 1 base from J, the gap between germline ends came to 13 bases. DNA of the CDR3: TGTGCCACCAGCAGAGATCTAATGCAGGCGTCCTACGAGCAGTACTTC. Protein product: CATSRDLMQASYEQYF.

This clonotype was picked up many times. The chain uses TRBV12-3 or TRBV12-4 and TRBJ1-1; the D is unclear. V was pared by 1 base and J by 5 bases, with 8 bases between. The CDR3 contains 13 residues. The CDR3 DNA reads TGTGCCAGCAGTTTAGGTACACTAACTGAAGCTTTCTTT. As protein: CASSLGTLTEAFF.

This clonotype has a handful of counts. The chain couples TRBV29-1 to TRBJ2-7; D is unclear. V was trimmed by 6 bases and J by 3 bases, leaving 18 bases between them. Per germline, CDR1 SQVTM and CDR2 ANQGSEA. There are 14 residues in the CDR3. The DNA of the CDR3 is TGCAGCGTCATAGGCCCGACCTCCAACTACGAGCAGTACTTC. This codes for CSVIGPTSNYEQYF.

This chain connects TRBV30 to TRBJ2-7, with 8 bases aligning to TRBD1. The CDR3 extends over 15 amino acids. V shed 2 bases, J shed 5 bases, and the junction held 11 bases outside the gene matches. CDR1 and CDR2 from the germline V gene are GTSNPN and SVGIG (reference sequence). CDR3 loop: CAWSWGTGTFDEQYF. The CDR3 DNA reads TGTGCCTGGAGTTGGGGGACAGGTACCTTTGACGAGCAGTACTTC.

At least ten counts were recorded for this clonotype. V is TRBV4-2 and J is TRBJ2-7, with D possibly being TRBD1 or TRBD2 (5 bases each). The germline V gene encodes CDR1 LGHNA and CDR2 YNFKEQ. The CDR3 runs 13 residues. CDR3 sequence (DNA): TGTGCCAGCAGCTCTACTGGGTTGGGACCCCTAAACGTC. Its protein is CASSSTGLGPLNV.

Note on this clonotype: A junction end diverges from the germline sequence, so it may reflect a read error. The chain carries TRBV7-7 and TRBJ2-3; D is ambiguous. Germline CDR1 reads SSHAT; CDR2 reads FNYEAQ (reference sequence). This CDR3 has 13 residues. CDR3 in amino acids: CASSATLEDTQCF. The CDR3 DNA reads as TGTGCCAGCAGCGCTACCCTGGAAGATACGCAGTGTTTT.

There are many counts of this clonotype. The CDR3 region has the DNA TGTGCCATCAGTGAGCAGGGAGAAGAGACCCAGTACTTC. Residues: CAISEQGEETQYF. The rearrangement uses TRBV10-3 and TRBJ2-5; D assignment may be TRBD1 or TRBD2 (5 bases each). V lost 2 bases to trimming and J lost 3 bases, with 7 bases between them. CDR1 ENHRY and CDR2 SYGVKD come from the germline V gene. CDR3 length equals 13 residues.

This chain connects TRBV3-1 to TRBJ1-5, with D hard to call. The CDR3 is 15 residues long. V lost 0 bases to trimming and J lost 2 bases, with 8 bases between them. Germline values: CDR1 LGHDT, CDR2 YNNKEL (reference sequence). The chain's CDR3 is CASSQDPERNQPQHF. CDR3 DNA: TGTGCCAGCAGCCAAGATCCAGAACGCAATCAGCCCCAGCATTTT.

This clonotype showed up just a few times. The rearrangement joins TRBV12-3 or TRBV12-4 to TRBJ1-6, with D possibly being TRBD1 (6 bases). The germline V and J ends were trimmed by 8 bases and 10 bases, with 15 bases remaining between them. The CDR3 loop spans 13 amino acids. DNA for the CDR3: TGTGCCAGCCTGGAGGGGGGGAACTCACCCCTCCACTTT. Its protein is CASLEGGNSPLHF.

This clonotype was seen many times. V gene TRBV28 combines with J gene TRBJ2-7; TRBD1 matches at 7 bases. The CDR3 has 12 amino acids. The trim removed 6 bases at V and 4 bases at J, leaving 3 bases unmatched. Germline V lookup: CDR1 MDHEN, CDR2 SYDVKM. CDR3 bases: TGTGCCAGCAGCTGGGGACAGTACGAGCAGTACGTC. It codes for CASSWGQYEQYV.

This clonotype appeared a few times. The chain employs TRBV12-3 or TRBV12-4 and TRBJ2-3, with 11 nucleotides matching TRBD1. The CDR3 is made up of 15 amino acids. V lost 5 bases, J lost 4 bases, and 5 bases stayed unmatched. The CDR3 loop is CASSLRTGGADTQYF. The CDR3 DNA reads as TGTGCCAGCAGTCTCCGGACAGGGGGCGCAGATACGCAGTATTTT.

This clonotype was seen repeatedly, ten times or more. V is TRBV12-3 or TRBV12-4 and J is TRBJ2-5; D is undetermined. V was shortened by 6 bases and J by 1 base, with 18 bases between the two germline ends. The CDR3 consists of 16 residues. In DNA form, the CDR3 reads TGTGCCAGCAGCCGACCTGGGCGGTCGTTCCAAGAGACCCAGTACTTC. This encodes CASSRPGRSFQETQYF.

The rearrangement uses TRBV5-5 and TRBJ2-7, with a possible D match to TRBD1 (5 bases). V gave up 1 base and J gave up 2 bases, with 13 bases separating them. In germline, CDR1 is SGHKS, CDR2 YYEKEE (reference sequence). The CDR3 loop spans 15 amino acids. The CDR3 DNA sequence: TGTGCCAGCAGCTTGTACCAGGGAAGCCCCTACGAGCAGTACGTC. Protein product: CASSLYQGSPYEQYV.

This clonotype has ten or more counts. The V call is TRBV4-1, the J call TRBJ1-1, with D uncertain. CDR1 MGHRA and CDR2 YSYEKL come from the germline V gene. V was pared by 1 base and J by 2 bases, with 11 bases between. CDR3 length: 15 amino acids. The CDR3, as DNA: TGCGCCAGCAGCCAAGCAAGACTGACCAACACTGAAGCTTTCTTT. It encodes CASSQARLTNTEAFF.

This clonotype was recorded many times. V is TRBV28 and J is TRBJ2-1; 8 bases line up with TRBD2. From germline, CDR1 is MDHEN and CDR2 SYDVKM. Trimming at V came to 1 base and at J to 10 bases, leaving 6 bases not matched to a gene. This CDR3 is built from 14 residues. As DNA, the CDR3 is TGTGCCAGCAGTTTATCCGGGGGGGCTGTCGAGCAGTTCTTC. Its translation is CASSLSGGAVEQFF.

This clonotype was counted many times. The rearrangement uses TRBV6-6 and TRBJ2-3; D not certain. From germline, CDR1 is MNHNY and CDR2 SVGAGI (reference sequence). Trimming removed 8 bases from V and 4 bases from J, with 7 bases in between. The CDR3 spans 11 residues. CDR3 region: CASGLSDTQYF. The CDR3 DNA follows: TGTGCCAGCGGCCTTTCAGATACGCAGTATTTT.